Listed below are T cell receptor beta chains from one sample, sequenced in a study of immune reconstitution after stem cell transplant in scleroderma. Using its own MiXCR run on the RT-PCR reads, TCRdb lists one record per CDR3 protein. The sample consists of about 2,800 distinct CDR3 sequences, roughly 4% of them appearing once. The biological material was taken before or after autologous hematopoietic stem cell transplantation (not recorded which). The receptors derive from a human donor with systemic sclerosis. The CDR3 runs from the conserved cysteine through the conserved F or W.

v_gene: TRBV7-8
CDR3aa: CASSLSRQEGLSQTNEKLFF

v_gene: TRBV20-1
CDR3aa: CSATAGAEYNEQFF

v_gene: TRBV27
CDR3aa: CASSLDGQVLTGELFF

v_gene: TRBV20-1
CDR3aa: CSARRLASIYEQYF

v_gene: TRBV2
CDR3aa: CASSDPPRGWEQYF

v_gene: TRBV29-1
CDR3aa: CSVKGPTDTQYF

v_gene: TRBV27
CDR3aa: CASSFAGEGSYEQYF

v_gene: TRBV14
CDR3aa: CASSQGALALDPGNTDTQYF

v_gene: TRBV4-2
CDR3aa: CASSPGRILNQPQHF

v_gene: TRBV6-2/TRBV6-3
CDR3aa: CASSSVYNEQFF

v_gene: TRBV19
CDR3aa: CASSSDRASEEQYF

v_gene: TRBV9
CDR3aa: CASSPHRSPMNEQFF

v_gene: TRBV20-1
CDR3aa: CSARGMGGTEAFF

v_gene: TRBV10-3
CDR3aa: CAISEAGAAGSPLHF

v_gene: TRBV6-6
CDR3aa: CASRQGDSTSPLHF